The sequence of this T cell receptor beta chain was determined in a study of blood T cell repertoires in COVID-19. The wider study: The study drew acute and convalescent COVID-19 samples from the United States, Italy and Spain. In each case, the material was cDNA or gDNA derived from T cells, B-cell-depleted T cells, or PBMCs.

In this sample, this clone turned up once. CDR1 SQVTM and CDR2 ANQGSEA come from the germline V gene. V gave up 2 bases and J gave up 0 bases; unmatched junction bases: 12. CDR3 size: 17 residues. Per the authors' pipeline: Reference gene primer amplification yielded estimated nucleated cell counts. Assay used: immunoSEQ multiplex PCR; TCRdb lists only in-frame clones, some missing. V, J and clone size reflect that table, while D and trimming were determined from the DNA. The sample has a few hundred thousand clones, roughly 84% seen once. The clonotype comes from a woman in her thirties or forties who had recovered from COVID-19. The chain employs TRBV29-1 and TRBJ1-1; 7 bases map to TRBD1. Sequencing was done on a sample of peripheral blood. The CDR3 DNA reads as TGCAGCGTTGAACCACCCTTTTGGACAGGTATGAACACTGAAGCTTTCTTT. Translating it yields CSVEPPFWTGMNTEAFF.